Below are 13 T cell receptor beta chains sequenced from a single sample in a study of blood T cell repertoires in COVID-19. Clones were read by immunoSEQ multiplex PCR, and TCRdb kept only the in-frame ones, dropping some. The profile shows 120,000 to 150,000 clones, about 90% of them singletons. The sample taken for sequencing was peripheral blood. The receptors stem from a man aged 50 or older who had recovered from COVID-19.

This sequence joins TRBV27 and TRBJ2-2; tentatively, D is TRBD2 (5 bases). V lost 7 bases, J lost 0 bases, and 15 bases lay in between. Per germline, CDR1 MNHEY and CDR2 SMNVEV (reference sequence). The CDR3 totals 16 residues. Here the CDR3 DNA reads TGTGCCAGCACCCCTATAGGGCGGGCGAACACCGGGGAGCTGTTTTTT. Translated: CASTPIGRANTGELFF.

V gene TRBV2 combines with J gene TRBJ1-1; the D is unclear. Per germline, CDR1 SNHLY and CDR2 FYNNEI. The CDR3 covers 13 residues. Trimming left V 9 bases short and J 0 bases short, with 11 bases between. The CDR3 is CASNGVMNTEAFF. The CDR3 bases are TGTGCCAGTAACGGGGTCATGAACACTGAAGCTTTCTTT.

Comment on this clone: Other DNA sequences within the sample encode an identical CDR3. The chain combines TRBV3-1 (or the pseudogene TRBV3-2) with TRBJ2-3, with a tentative D call TRBD1 (5 bases). V lost 2 bases, J lost 0 bases, and 9 bases lay in between. Germline values: CDR1 LGHDT, CDR2 YNNKEL (reference sequence). The CDR3 runs 15 residues. CDR3 in DNA: TGTGCCAGCAGCCAAACAGGAACTAGCACAGATACGCAGTATTTT. Translating gives CASSQTGTSTDTQYF.

V is TRBV30 and J is TRBJ1-1, with a possible D match to TRBD1 (6 bases). The CDR3 sequence is 14 residues long. Germline CDR1 GTSNPN, CDR2 SVGIG (reference sequence). The V end lost 2 bases, the J end lost 0 bases, and 10 bases lay between the germline ends. Here the CDR3 DNA reads TGTGCCTGGAGTCCCAGGGGATTGAACACTGAAGCTTTCTTT. As protein: CAWSPRGLNTEAFF.

The chain combines TRBV7-2 with TRBJ2-7; 11 nucleotides agree with TRBD1. The V gene end was trimmed by 4 bases and the J gene end by 3 bases; junction bases not matched to a gene: 5. Germline V gene data show CDR1 as SGHTA and CDR2 as FQGNSA. The CDR3 has 15 amino acids. The CDR3 loop reads CASSSPGTGGYEQYF. CDR3 sequence (DNA): TGTGCCAGCAGCTCCCCCGGGACAGGGGGCTACGAGCAGTACTTC.

The chain has TRBV11-2 and TRBJ1-2; D call uncertain. V was pared by 1 base and J by 4 bases, with 13 bases between. CDR1 is SGHAT and CDR2 is FQNNGV in the germline V gene. The CDR3 runs 15 residues. The CDR3 DNA follows: TGTGCCAGCAGCTTAGCTTCCGGGTTCGGCTATGGCTACACCTTC. Protein: CASSLASGFGYGYTF.

The chain carries TRBV12-3 or TRBV12-4 and TRBJ2-1, with D uncertain. Trimming removed 5 bases at V and 10 bases at J, with 12 bases between. The CDR3 runs 12 residues. CDR3 sequence (DNA): TGTGCCAGCAGTCTCGGTCTCTTCGAGCAGTTCTTC. Its protein is CASSLGLFEQFF.

The V gene is TRBV6-2 or TRBV6-3, the J gene TRBJ2-7; TRBD1 is a possible D gene (6 bases). The CDR3 is 17 amino acids. Germline CDR1 is MNHEY and CDR2 is SVGEGT. V was shortened by 1 base and J by 6 bases, with 22 bases between the two germline ends. The CDR3 sequence: CASSYLHRAWTLLEQYF. CDR3 nucleotides: TGTGCCAGCAGTTACTTACACAGGGCCTGGACCCTCCTCGAGCAGTACTTC.

The chain uses TRBV19 and TRBJ2-3; 9 bases fit TRBD2. V shed 0 bases and J 0 bases; nucleotides not matched to a gene: 4. Germline CDR1 is LNHDA and CDR2 is SQIVND (reference sequence). The CDR3 runs to 17 residues. CDR3 DNA sequence: TGTGCCAGTAGTATAGATATAGCGGGGGCCAGCACAGATACGCAGTATTTT. Amino acids: CASSIDIAGASTDTQYF.

V gene TRBV30 combines with J gene TRBJ1-2; 9 nucleotides align to TRBD1. Trimming cost V 1 base and J 8 bases; bases outside gene matches: 5. CDR1 is GTSNPN and CDR2 is SVGIG in the germline V gene (reference sequence). The CDR3 totals 13 residues. The CDR3 nucleotides read TGTGCCTGGAGTGCAAGGACAGGGGTCGGCTACACCTTC. This codes for CAWSARTGVGYTF.

V and J are TRBV10-2 and TRBJ1-1; TRBD1 aligns across 7 bases. The CDR3 has 14 residues. V lost 0 bases to trimming and J lost 7 bases; unmatched junction nucleotides: 5. Germline loops: CDR1 WSHSY, CDR2 SAAADI. The CDR3 DNA reads TGCGCCAGCAGTGAGTCAGGGACAGCACATGAAGCTTTCTTT. This gives the protein CASSESGTAHEAFF.

This chain uses TRBV11-2 with TRBJ2-5; TRBD1 aligns across 9 bases. The germline V gene has CDR1 SGHAT and CDR2 FQNNGV. The CDR3 totals 15 residues. V dropped 5 bases and J dropped 3; count of bases not matched to a gene: 7. The CDR3 DNA reads TGTGCCAGCAGCGCTCCCGGGACAGGGAAAGAGACCCAGTACTTC. Translation gives CASSAPGTGKETQYF.

The rearrangement joins TRBV5-1 to TRBJ1-2, with no clear D. This CDR3 comprises 14 residues. Germline loops: CDR1 SGHRS, CDR2 YFSETQ. V was trimmed by 0 bases and J by 2 bases, leaving 8 bases between them. As DNA, the CDR3 is TGCGCCAGCAGCTTGGCCGGAGAAAACTATGGCTACACCTTC. This sequence encodes CASSLAGENYGYTF.